The entry below describes one T cell receptor beta chain. Using immunoSEQ multiplex PCR, the repertoire was profiled, and TCRdb retains in-frame clones only, with some absent. This table has under 45,000 clones, around 80% appearing once. The sample comes from a study of blood T cell repertoires in COVID-19. On the study more broadly: COVID-19 samples from acute and convalescent phases originated in the United States, Italy and Spain.

V was pared by 4 bases and J by 10 bases, with 16 bases between. CDR1 and CDR2 from the germline V gene are SGHTA and FQGNSA. The CDR3 spans 13 residues. Sequencing was carried out using peripheral blood. This rearrangement joins TRBV7-2 to TRBJ1-2, with D maybe TRBD1 (6 bases). The clonotype was recovered from a human donor in a cohort sampled during active COVID-19. The CDR3 loop reads CASSSRGQIPYTF. The CDR3 DNA is TGTGCCAGCAGCTCCCGGGGACAAATCCCCTACACCTTC.